The present entry profiles one T cell receptor (beta chain) with its context. Its specificity is not known. Carrying UMI labels, the TRB cDNA libraries were prepared through 5' RACE. Reprocessing the 5' RACE reads, TCRdb reports a single entry for every CDR3 protein and omits DNA. This table holds 90,000 to 150,000 distinct CDR3 sequences. These data belong to a study of CXCR3-negative and CXCR3-positive naive CD8 T cells. Study-level results: In CXCR3-positive naive cells, the TRB CDR3s were more hydrophobic than in CXCR3-negative naive cells.

This CDR3 is built from 12 residues. CDR1 is GTSNPN, CDR2 SVGIG, per germline (reference sequence). The J gene is TRBJ2-7, the V gene TRBV30. This TCR derives from a human donor in good health. Some clones in this sample may be carry-over from other donors' samples. The sample consisted of naive CXCR3+ CD8+ T cells from blood. The sample's subset: CD45RO-CCR7+CD27+CD95- naive CD8+ T cells expressing CXCR3 (TNR3+). CDR3 residues: CAWSVSFDQQYF.